This record looks at one T cell receptor (beta chain) sequence and its context. Its antigen remains unidentified. Clones were read by immunoSEQ multiplex PCR, and TCRdb kept only the in-frame ones, dropping some. Of over 70,000 clones in the sample, approximately 87% were seen once. This record comes from a study of PD-L1 blockade in urothelial cancer. Study-level background: The median number of T cells present in blood samples was some 140,000.

This CDR3 spans 17 amino acids. Germline loops: CDR1 SGHVS, CDR2 FQNEAQ. J gave up 0 bases and V 1 base, and 5 bases lay outside the gene matches. The time point: peripheral blood 6 weeks after treatment start. Disease in patients was locally advanced or metastatic urothelial carcinoma. Study results and caveats: By 3 weeks, tumor-associated blood clones had expanded more in durable-benefit patients.

The origin of this receptor is a man between 65 and 79 years old with urothelial cancer. This chain uses TRBV7-8 with TRBJ2-4; 8 nucleotides line up with TRBD2. The source material was PBMCs, sampled around atezolizumab (anti-PD-L1) treatment. CDR3 in DNA: TGTGCCAGCAGCTTAGACGGGGGGGACATAGCCAAAAACATTCAGTACTTC. Translated, it gives CASSLDGGDIAKNIQYF.